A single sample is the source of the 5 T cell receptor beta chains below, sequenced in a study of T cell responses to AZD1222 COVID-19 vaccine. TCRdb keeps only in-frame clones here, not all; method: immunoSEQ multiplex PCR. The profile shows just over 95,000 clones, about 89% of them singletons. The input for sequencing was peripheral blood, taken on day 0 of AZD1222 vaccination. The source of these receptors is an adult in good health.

Here the CDR3 DNA reads TGTGCCAGCAGTGAGGGACAGGGTGGCGAGCAGTACTTC. It translates to CASSEGQGGEQYF. The chain joins TRBV6-1 to TRBJ2-7, with TRBD1 matching over 9 bases. V was clipped by 3 bases and J by 6 bases; unmatched bases: 3. The germline gives CDR1 MNHNS, CDR2 SASEGT. This CDR3 comprises 13 residues.

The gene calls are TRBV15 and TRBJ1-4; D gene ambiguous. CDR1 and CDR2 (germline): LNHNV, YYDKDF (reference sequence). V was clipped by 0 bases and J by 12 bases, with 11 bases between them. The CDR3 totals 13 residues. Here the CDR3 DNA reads TGTGCCACCAGCAGAGATGAACGTTCGGAACTGTTTTTT. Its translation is CATSRDERSELFF.

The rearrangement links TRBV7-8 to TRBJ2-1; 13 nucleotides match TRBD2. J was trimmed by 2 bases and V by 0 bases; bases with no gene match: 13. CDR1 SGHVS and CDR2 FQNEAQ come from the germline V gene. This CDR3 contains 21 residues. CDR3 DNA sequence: TGTGCCAGCAGCTTAGCGCCGACTAGCGGGGGGCTCCCTACTACCTACAATGAGCAGTTCTTC. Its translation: CASSLAPTSGGLPTTYNEQFF.

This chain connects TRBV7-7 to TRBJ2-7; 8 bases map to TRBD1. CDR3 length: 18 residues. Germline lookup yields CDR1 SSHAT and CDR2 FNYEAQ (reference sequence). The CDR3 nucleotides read TGTGCTAGCTTTAAACGGGGACAGGTGTATAGTAGGGGCTACGAGCAGTACTTC. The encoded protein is CASFKRGQVYSRGYEQYF.

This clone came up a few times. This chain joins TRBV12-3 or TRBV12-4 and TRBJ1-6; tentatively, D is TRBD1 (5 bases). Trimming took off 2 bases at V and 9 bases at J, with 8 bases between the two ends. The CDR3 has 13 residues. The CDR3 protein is CASSLYGGSPLHF. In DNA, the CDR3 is TGTGCCAGCAGTTTATATGGGGGTTCACCCCTCCACTTT.